Here is one T cell receptor beta chain with its context. What it binds is not known. This record belongs to a study of OX40 agonist ivuxolimab in advanced cancers. Study-level information: Aged roughly 23 to 85 with a mean of roughly 65 years, they were less than 90% male. Partial responses were achieved by three patients: one hepatocellular carcinoma, two cutaneous melanoma.

Notes on the study in general: At 0.1 to 3.0 mg/kg, CD4+ and CD8+ blood T cells expanded clonally by week 6.

Some clones are missing from TCRdb's copy, which holds only in-frame ones; the method was immunoSEQ multiplex PCR. The top ten clones hold 20% to 25% of a sample with 27,000 or so clones, less than 90% of them seen once. The V gene's germline CDR1 is DFQATT and CDR2 SNEGSKA (reference sequence). Trimming took off 6 bases at V and 10 bases at J, with 12 bases between the two ends. There are 11 residues in the CDR3. The rearrangement uses TRBV20-1 and TRBJ2-2; D may match TRBD1 or TRBD2 (5 bases each). This sample comprised CD4+ or CD8+ T cells sorted from blood, obtained in a trial of the OX40 agonist ivuxolimab. This receptor was taken from an adult with an advanced solid tumor such as melanoma, head and neck, liver or kidney cancer. The CDR3 is CSARELAELFF. The CDR3 DNA reads as TGCAGTGCCAGGGAGCTAGCGGAGCTGTTTTTT.